This T cell receptor beta chain originates from a study of T cell changes during pregnancy in multiple sclerosis. V lost 1 base, J lost 8 bases, and 5 bases stayed unmatched. The V gene's germline CDR1 is SGHNT and CDR2 YYREEE (reference sequence). This CDR3 spans 15 amino acids. Data came from immunoSEQ multiplex PCR; TCRdb stores just in-frame clones and leaves some out. In the table there are approximately 87,000 clones, about 93% of which are singletons. V gene TRBV5-4 combines with J gene TRBJ2-3; 12 bases line up with TRBD2. This sample comprised CD4+ T cells from peripheral blood mononuclear cells, obtained in the second trimester of pregnancy. This TCR came from a female donor with multiple sclerosis, enrolled in a pregnancy study. The CDR3 protein is CASSLLAGGQGTQYF. For the CDR3, the DNA is TGTGCCAGCAGCTTGCTAGCGGGGGGGCAGGGTACGCAGTATTTT.